The 14 T cell receptor beta chains below come from one sample, sequenced in a study of CD8+ T cells in alopecia areata. Following extraction, RNA underwent reverse transcription to cDNA, which served as the sequencing template. Libraries were prepared by immunoSEQ multiplex PCR; TCRdb keeps only in-frame clonotypes and omits some of them. Here the sample spans 100,000 to 120,000 clones, around 59% being singletons. The specimen was CD8+ T cells sorted from blood. The receptor set was obtained from a human donor in good health.

The chain links TRBV9 to TRBJ2-1; 7 bases map to TRBD1. The length of the CDR3 is 14 residues. CDR1 SGDLS and CDR2 YYNGEE come from the germline V gene. The V gene end was trimmed by 3 bases and the J gene end by 3 bases; junction bases not matched to a gene: 3. The CDR3 coding sequence is TGTGCCAGCAGCGCCCGACAGGGCTACAATGAGCAGTTCTTC. It translates to CASSARQGYNEQFF.

The chain joins TRBV13 to TRBJ1-2; D is undetermined. The CDR3 consists of 15 residues. V was clipped by 3 bases and J by 2 bases, with 13 bases between them. CDR1 and CDR2 (germline): PRHDT, FYEKMQ (reference sequence). CDR3 nucleotides: TGTGCCAGCAGCTTCGGGGAAAGGCTAAACTATGGCTACACCTTC. Protein product: CASSFGERLNYGYTF. The full variable domain, its missing parts supplied by reference TRBV13 and TRBJ1-2, is AAGVIQSPRHLIKEKRETATLKCYPIPRHDTVYWYQQGPGQDPQFLISFYEKMQSDKGSIPDRFSAQQFSDYHSELNMSSLELGDSALYFCASSFGERLNYGYTFGSGTRLTVV.

The CDR3 DNA reads as TGTGCCAGCAGCTTGGGGTCTGCACCCCTCCACTTT. Protein: CASSLGSAPLHF. The rearrangement uses TRBV5-6 and TRBJ1-6; D ambiguous. This CDR3 has 12 residues. Per the germline V gene, CDR1 is SGHDT and CDR2 is YYEEEE. Trimming left V 0 bases short and J 11 bases short, with 6 bases between.

This clone was counted between two and nine times. The chain employs TRBV29-1 and TRBJ2-5; no firm D call. From germline, CDR1 is SQVTM and CDR2 ANQGSEA. Trimming removed 6 bases at V and 3 bases at J, with 11 bases between. The CDR3 is 12 residues long. CDR3 protein: CSVIRDEETQYF. The CDR3 bases are TGCAGCGTGATACGAGACGAAGAGACCCAGTACTTC.

This rearrangement joins TRBV27 to TRBJ2-5, with 7 bases matching TRBD2. This CDR3 is built from 13 residues. The J segment lost 3 bases and the V segment lost 6 bases, leaving 4 bases of the junction unmatched. Per the germline V gene, CDR1 is MNHEY and CDR2 is SMNVEV (reference sequence). CDR3 in amino acids: CASRSLAEETQYF. CDR3 DNA: TGTGCCAGCAGATCTCTAGCGGAAGAGACCCAGTACTTC.

The chain carries TRBV21-1 and TRBJ2-7; the table's D call, TRBD2, has no DNA check behind it. TRBV21-1 is deemed a pseudogene. This CDR3 is built from 12 residues. The CDR3 sequence: CASKGLRYEQYF. CDR3 nucleotides: TGTGCCAGCAAGGGACTTCGCTACGAGCAGTACTTC.

V is TRBV2 and J is TRBJ1-5; no definite D call. Germline V gene sequence: CDR1 SNHLY, CDR2 FYNNEI. V gave up 4 bases and J gave up 4 bases, with 14 bases separating them. There are 15 residues in the CDR3. This chain's CDR3 is CASSVGRVRNQPQHF. Written as DNA, the CDR3 is TGTGCCAGCAGTGTTGGGAGGGTGCGGAATCAGCCCCAGCATTTT. Filled out from reference TRBV2 and TRBJ1-5, the complete variable domain reads EPEVTQTPSHQVTQMGQEVILRCVPISNHLYFYWYRQILGQKVEFLVSFYNNEISEKSEIFDDQFSVERPDGSNFTLKIRSTKLEDSAMYFCASSVGRVRNQPQHFGDGTRLSIL.

The chain recombines TRBV18 with TRBJ2-7; 7 nucleotides match TRBD1. Per germline, CDR1 KGHSH and CDR2 LQKENI. CDR3 length: 15 amino acids. V lost 5 bases and J lost 0; bases outside the gene matches: 7. The CDR3 reads CASSGPRDSSYEQYF. CDR3 bases: TGTGCCAGCTCAGGCCCCCGGGACAGCTCCTACGAGCAGTACTTC. The entire variable domain, with the rest obtained from reference TRBV18 and TRBJ2-7, is as follows: NAGVMQNPRHLVRRRGQEARLRCSPMKGHSHVYWYRQLPEEGLKFMVYLQKENIIDESGMPKERFSAEFPKEGPSILRIQQVVRGDSAAYFCASSGPRDSSYEQYFGPGTRLTVT.

The chain couples TRBV19 to TRBJ1-2, with a tentative D call TRBD1 (5 bases). V shed 3 bases and J shed 1 base, with 9 bases lying between them. The CDR3 consists of 14 residues. CDR1 and CDR2 from the germline V gene are LNHDA and SQIVND (reference sequence). Written as DNA, the CDR3 is TGTGCCAGTAGTATCTCCGACAGTAACTATGGCTACACCTTC. Translation: CASSISDSNYGYTF.

The count of this clone is one. This chain links TRBV9 with TRBJ2-4, with D unclear. The CDR3 is made up of 13 amino acids. V gave up 5 bases and J gave up 8 bases, with 14 bases separating them. Germline V lookup: CDR1 SGDLS, CDR2 YYNGEE. CDR3 sequence (DNA): TGTGCCAGCAGGGCAGACGGTGGGGACATTCAGTACTTC. Translating gives CASRADGGDIQYF.

This clone was detected only a few times. This chain connects TRBV7-8 to TRBJ2-3, with D possibly TRBD1 on 5 matching bases. Between the trimmed V and J ends, which lost 2 bases and 0 bases, there was a span of 6 bases. Germline CDR1 reads SGHVS; CDR2 reads FQNEAQ. The CDR3 length is 14 residues. The CDR3 here is CASSLPGSTDTQYF. In nucleotides, the CDR3 is TGTGCCAGCAGCTTACCAGGGAGCACAGATACGCAGTATTTT.

This clone came up many times. The chain joins TRBV30 to TRBJ1-2, with 12 bases aligning to TRBD1. The germline V gene has CDR1 GTSNPN and CDR2 SVGIG (reference sequence). The CDR3 loop spans 17 amino acids. The V and J ends lost 0 bases and 6 bases, in that order; junction bases with no gene match: 11. As DNA, the CDR3 is TGTGCCTGGAGTGTACGTTGGGGACAGGGGGCACTTCATGGCTACACCTTC. Protein sequence: CAWSVRWGQGALHGYTF.

The chain uses TRBV5-6 and TRBJ2-3; D is perhaps TRBD2 (5 bases). The V and J ends lost 0 bases and 8 bases respectively, with 10 bases between them. Germline assignment: CDR1 SGHDT and CDR2 YYEEEE. The CDR3 spans 13 residues. This CDR3 reads CASSLASMGTQYF. DNA for the CDR3: TGTGCCAGCAGCTTGGCTAGCATGGGTACGCAGTATTTT.

This clone was picked up a small number of times. V usage is TRBV4-1 and J usage is TRBJ2-1, with a possible D match to TRBD2 (5 bases). Germline V gene lookup returns CDR1 MGHRA and CDR2 YSYEKL. This CDR3 is 14 amino acids long. The germline V and J ends were trimmed by 1 base and 6 bases, with 10 bases remaining between them. CDR3 sequence: CASSQGLARNEQFF. The CDR3 nucleotides are TGCGCCAGCAGCCAAGGGTTAGCGCGCAATGAGCAGTTCTTC.